One sample yielded the 14 T cell receptor beta chains listed below, sequenced in a study of blood T cells in healthy people across ages. A J-beta primer mix and a sample-barcoded 5' primer were used in a second PCR of about 7 to 12 cycles. TCRdb recomputed calls from the 5' RACE reads with MiXCR, one row per CDR3 protein. The sample has about 700,000 distinct CDR3 sequences, roughly 32% seen once. What was sequenced was blood. All receptors come from a woman older than 75 in good health.

Points on this clonotype: One base away lies a much larger clone, so this may be a sequencing read error. V and J are TRBV5-1 and TRBJ2-1; D gene unclear. V shed 4 bases and J shed 9 bases, with 11 bases lying between them. Germline CDR1 reads SGHRS; CDR2 reads YFSETQ. The CDR3 length is 12 residues. The CDR3 sequence: CASSLRCSEQFF. As DNA, the CDR3 is TGCGCCAGCAGCCTACGTTGCTCTGAGCAGTTCTTC. The variable domain in full, with the rest retrieved from reference TRBV5-1 and TRBJ2-1, is KAGVTQTPRYLIKTRGQQVTLSCSPISGHRSVSWYQQTPGQGLQFLFEYFSETQRNKGNFPGRFSGRQFSNSRSEMNVSTLELGDSALYLCASSLRCSEQFFGPGTRLTVL.

The chain recombines TRBV6-5 with TRBJ2-7; D is unclear. Germline CDR1 and CDR2: MNHEY and SVGAGI. CDR3 length equals 12 residues. The germline V and J ends were trimmed by 6 bases and 2 bases, with 8 bases remaining between them. The CDR3 bases are TGTGCCAGCAGACCCGACCCCTACGAGCAGTACTTC. Protein: CASRPDPYEQYF.

In its sample, this clonotype was seen once. A much larger clone lies one base from this, so it may be a read error. This chain connects TRBV15 to TRBJ2-1; D gene unclear. The end of the DNA is better explained by TRBJ2-7, so the J call may be wrong. This CDR3 is 17 amino acids long. The germline gives CDR1 LNHNV, CDR2 YYDKDF (reference sequence). The DNA of the CDR3 is TGTGCCACCAGCAGAGATGGGGTGGTTAGCTCGTACAATGAGCAGTACTTC. Its translation: CATSRDGVVSSYNEQYF.

This clonotype was detected ten times or more. The chain uses TRBV15 and TRBJ2-7; possible D gene TRBD1, 6 bases. V was cut by 4 bases and J by 7 bases, with 17 bases left in between. The CDR3 has 14 amino acids. The germline V gene has CDR1 LNHNV and CDR2 YYDKDF (reference sequence). The DNA of the CDR3 is TGTGCCACCAGCACCCGACAGGCGGTTCGGGAGCAGTACTTC. Its protein product is CATSTRQAVREQYF. Full variable domain (rest looked up from reference TRBV15 and TRBJ2-7): DAMVIQNPRYQVTQFGKPVTLSCSQTLNHNVMYWYQQKSSQAPKLLFHYYDKDFNNEADTPDNFQSRRPNTSFCFLDIRSPGLGDTAMYLCATSTRQAVREQYFGPGTRLTVT.

This clonotype appeared many times. A much larger clone lies one base from this, so it may be a read error. The rearrangement links TRBV16 to TRBJ2-7; D uncertain. The length of the CDR3 is 14 residues. Germline CDR1 reads KGHSY; CDR2 reads FQNENV. V was pared by 1 base and J by 7 bases, with 14 bases between. CDR3 bases: TGTGCCAGCAGCCAATACGAGCCTTACAATGAGCAGTACTTC. Its protein product is CASSQYEPYNEQYF.

Notes on this clonotype: Just one base apart from a much larger clone, this may be a read error. CDR3 in amino acids: CAGASGQGLIGELFF. The CDR3 nucleotides read TGTGCCGGCGCGTCGGGGCAGGGGCTTATCGGGGAGCTGTTTTTT. This rearrangement joins TRBV6-1 to TRBJ2-2; D perhaps matches TRBD1 (6 bases). Trimming removed 11 bases from V and 7 bases from J, with 23 bases in between. Germline values: CDR1 MNHNS, CDR2 SASEGT. The CDR3 has 15 amino acids.

This clonotype was detected ten times or more. The chain has TRBV5-4 and TRBJ2-3, with D perhaps matching TRBD1 (6 bases). The CDR3 runs to 16 residues. Trimming stripped 4 bases from V and 5 bases from J, with 20 bases between. The germline CDR1 and CDR2 sequences are SGHNT and YYREEE (reference sequence). The CDR3 loop reads CASSGTTGKEVDTQYF. The CDR3 region has the DNA TGTGCCAGCAGCGGGACCACAGGGAAAGAGGTAGATACGCAGTATTTT.

There are many counts of this clonotype. This chain connects TRBV7-2 to TRBJ1-2; no clear D gene. This CDR3 is built from 14 residues. Trimming pared 1 base from V and 5 bases from J, leaving 11 bases between. CDR1 and CDR2 (germline): SGHTA, FQGNSA. The CDR3 sequence is CASSLEPRPYGYTF. In DNA form, the CDR3 reads TGTGCCAGCAGCTTAGAACCGAGACCTTATGGCTACACCTTC.

This clonotype occurred many times. The chain couples TRBV20-1 to TRBJ2-1, with D possibly TRBD2 on 6 matching bases. V dropped 7 bases and J dropped 5 bases, with 21 bases sitting between them. The length of the CDR3 is 15 residues. Germline CDR1 DFQATT, CDR2 SNEGSKA (reference sequence). The CDR3 region is CSVGTPGALNNEQFF. The CDR3 DNA sequence: TGCAGTGTTGGGACTCCCGGCGCCCTGAACAATGAGCAGTTCTTC.

With regard to this clonotype: Given a much more abundant clone one base away, this may be a read error. The rearrangement links TRBV25-1 to TRBJ2-7, with TRBD1 matching over 7 bases. V dropped 4 bases and J dropped 0; count of bases not matched to a gene: 9. CDR1 is MGHDK and CDR2 is SYGVNS in the germline V gene. CDR3 length: 16 residues. CDR3 in amino acids: CASSAPTGALSYEQYF. The DNA of the CDR3 is TGTGCCAGCAGTGCCCCAACAGGGGCCCTCTCCTACGAGCAGTACTTC.

The J gene is TRBJ1-1, the V gene TRBV11-1, with no clear D. Germline V gene sequence: CDR1 SGHAT, CDR2 FQDESV (reference sequence). V was trimmed by 8 bases and J by 1 base, leaving 17 bases between them. CDR3 length equals 15 residues. The CDR3 is CASGFRAQKNTEAFF. In nucleotides, the CDR3 is TGTGCCAGCGGTTTCCGGGCGCAGAAGAACACTGAAGCTTTCTTT. The full variable domain, with the rest looked up from reference TRBV11-1 and TRBJ1-1, is EAEVAQSPRYKITEKSQAVAFWCDPISGHATLYWYRQILGQGPELLVQFQDESVVDDSQLPKDRFSAERLKGVDSTLKIQPAELGDSAMYLCASGFRAQKNTEAFFGQGTRLTVV.

This clonotype was observed many times. This sequence joins TRBV5-5 and TRBJ2-7, with 10 bases fitting TRBD1. V trimming: 2 bases; J trimming: 2 bases; junction bases outside the gene matches: 13. Looked up from germline, CDR1 is SGHKS and CDR2 is YYEKEE (reference sequence). This CDR3 is built from 18 residues. CDR3 residues: CASSLKAAGTGVPYEQYF. The CDR3 region has the DNA TGTGCCAGCAGCTTAAAAGCAGCCGGGACAGGGGTGCCCTACGAGCAGTACTTC.

V and J are TRBV4-1 and TRBJ1-5, with D unresolved. Between the trimmed V and J ends, which lost 0 bases and 3 bases, there was a span of 6 bases. The CDR3 consists of 14 residues. Germline V CDR1 and CDR2: MGHRA, YSYEKL. This CDR3 reads CASSQDSINQPQHF. CDR3 sequence (DNA): TGCGCCAGCAGCCAAGATTCAATCAATCAGCCCCAGCATTTT.

In the case of this clonotype: A read error is possible here, since a much larger clone lies one base away. The gene calls are TRBV5-1 and TRBJ2-7; either TRBD1 or TRBD2 may fit D (6 bases each). Trimming removed 4 bases from V and 5 bases from J, with 16 bases in between. CDR1 is SGHRS, CDR2 YFSETQ, per germline. The CDR3 covers 14 residues. Written as DNA, the CDR3 is TGCGCCAGCAGCCTGAGGGGGGTTAGCGACGAGCAGTACTTC. This gives the protein CASSLRGVSDEQYF.